This T cell receptor (beta chain) was identified in a study of post-analysis software for immune sequencing data. Across the study: Recorded subtypes: relapsing-remitting, secondary progressive, progressive-relapsing; some patients unannotated. Whole-study findings and limits: Elevated frequency relative to controls characterized 4 or 5 TRBV segments in patients, TRBV5-6, TRBV5-1 and TRBV20-1 among them. Compared against controls, patients with multiple sclerosis displayed significantly lower normalized Chao1 diversity. Co-batched samples clustered tightly together by F measure.

Germline V CDR1 and CDR2: MNHEY, SMNVEV (reference sequence). Trimming took off 0 bases at V and 3 bases at J, with 17 bases between the two ends. This CDR3 has 18 amino acids. Sequencing libraries made from TCR beta cDNA carried unique molecular identifiers. Once 1 to 10 million T cells were used, approximately 520,000 cDNA molecules resulted. TCRdb fed the PCR reads into MiXCR, producing one record per CDR3 protein. The table has 400,000 to 500,000 distinct CDR3 sequences, roughly 40% seen once. Points on this clonotype: Antigen unknown.

Sequenced: blood. This chain connects TRBV27 to TRBJ1-4, with D maybe TRBD1 (6 bases). This clonotype was sampled from a girl aged 2-10 years with multiple sclerosis. CDR3: CASSLSSYSGAANEKLFF. The DNA of the CDR3 is TGTGCCAGCAGTTTATCGAGTTATTCGGGGGCTGCTAATGAAAAACTGTTTTTT.